These 24 T cell receptor beta chains came from one sample sequenced in a study of blood T cells in healthy people across ages. A second about 6 to 12 cycle PCR used barcoded and J-beta primers. TCRdb reprocessed the 5' RACE reads with MiXCR, giving one entry per CDR3 protein. In the table there are approximately 760,000 distinct CDR3 sequences, approximately 25% of which are singletons. This sample also appeared in a second study, on T cells of mothers and their children.

Specimen: blood. These receptors were collected from a boy aged 5-17 years in good health.

The chain recombines TRBV2 with TRBJ2-7, with 7 bases lining up with TRBD1. The CDR3 is 13 amino acids. Per germline, CDR1 SNHLY and CDR2 FYNNEI. Trimming removed 8 bases from V and 6 bases from J; junction bases left unmatched: 10. CDR3 region: CASWDSPLGEQYF. The CDR3, as DNA: TGTGCCAGCTGGGACAGCCCGTTGGGCGAGCAGTACTTC.

This chain connects TRBV6-1 to TRBJ2-5, with 8 bases lining up with TRBD1. The CDR3 loop spans 14 amino acids. CDR1 is MNHNS, CDR2 SASEGT, per germline. The J segment lost 2 bases and the V segment lost 3 bases, leaving 2 bases of the junction unmatched. This CDR3 is CASSDRGLQETQYF. CDR3 bases: TGTGCCAGCAGTGACAGGGGGCTTCAAGAGACCCAGTACTTC.

The genes are TRBV29-1 and TRBJ1-1, with unresolved D. The CDR3 has 11 residues. The germline gives CDR1 SQVTM, CDR2 ANQGSEA. V shed 5 bases and J shed 1 base, with 5 bases lying between them. The CDR3 spells CSVSRNTEAFF. CDR3 DNA sequence: TGCAGCGTTAGTCGGAACACTGAAGCTTTCTTT.

The chain couples TRBV29-1 to TRBJ2-7; D is unclear. From germline, CDR1 is SQVTM and CDR2 ANQGSEA. V lost 4 bases, J lost 4 bases, and 11 bases lay in between. The CDR3 length is 12 residues. The CDR3 spells CSVGPAWYEQYF. In DNA form, the CDR3 reads TGCAGCGTTGGGCCAGCTTGGTACGAGCAGTACTTC.

This sequence joins TRBV2 and TRBJ2-7, with 8 bases aligning to TRBD2. J lost 2 bases, V lost 8 bases, and 8 bases had no gene match. CDR1 and CDR2 from the germline V gene are SNHLY and FYNNEI. The CDR3 loop spans 14 amino acids. The CDR3 DNA reads TGTGCCAGCGCCCCTTTCGGGGGGGCCTACGAGCAGTACTTC. Translated: CASAPFGGAYEQYF. The complete variable domain, with remaining parts taken from reference TRBV2 and TRBJ2-7, reads EPEVTQTPSHQVTQMGQEVILRCVPISNHLYFYWYRQILGQKVEFLVSFYNNEISEKSEIFDDQFSVERPDGSNFTLKIRSTKLEDSAMYFCASAPFGGAYEQYFGPGTRLTVT.

This chain connects TRBV6-2 or TRBV6-3 to TRBJ2-5; 8 nucleotides match TRBD2. The end of the DNA is better explained by TRBJ2-1, so the J call may be wrong. The V gene's germline CDR1 is MNHEY and CDR2 SVGEGT. This CDR3 comprises 14 residues. In DNA form, the CDR3 reads TGTGCCAGCAGTCCCTCCGGGACTAGCAATGAGCAGTTCTTC. The encoded protein is CASSPSGTSNEQFF.

There are a few counts of this clonotype. CDR3 loop: CASSAREKLFF. The CDR3 DNA follows: TGTGCCAGCAGTGCCAGGGAAAAACTGTTTTTT. The chain links TRBV6-1 to TRBJ1-4; D not certain. Looked up from germline, CDR1 is MNHNS and CDR2 is SASEGT. Trimming took 4 bases from V and 8 from J, leaving 5 bases between them. The CDR3 totals 11 residues.

V is TRBV29-1 and J is TRBJ1-1; D not certain. Looked up from germline, CDR1 is SQVTM and CDR2 is ANQGSEA. The V and J ends lost 0 bases and 5 bases respectively, with 10 bases between them. The CDR3 totals 13 residues. CDR3 sequence reads: CSVEDLVTTEAFF. The CDR3 nucleotides read TGCAGCGTTGAAGATCTCGTGACGACTGAAGCTTTCTTT.

This clonotype has a handful of counts. No DNA is shown, since the ends of the CDR3 on it are uncertain; the CDR3 is the one TCRdb lists. The chain uses TRBV6-5 and TRBJ2-5. The CDR3 totals 15 residues, both ends included. Germline V CDR1 and CDR2: MNHEY, SVGAGI. CDR3 sequence reads: CACSSGLFFGETQYF.

The genes are TRBV12-3 or TRBV12-4 and TRBJ1-2; 7 bases align to TRBD1. CDR3 length: 14 residues. V was clipped by 7 bases and J by 6 bases; unmatched bases: 11. The CDR3 DNA reads as TGTGCCAGCAAGAGACAGGGTAAATCGGATGGCTACACCTTC. Protein sequence: CASKRQGKSDGYTF.

This clonotype has more than one count but fewer than ten. The rearrangement links TRBV20-1 to TRBJ2-3, with a weak D call TRBD2 (5 bases). The germline V gene has CDR1 DFQATT and CDR2 SNEGSKA (reference sequence). This CDR3 is built from 15 residues. Trimming stripped 0 bases from V and 0 bases from J, with 10 bases between. CDR3 residues: CSARDPAASTDTQYF. The CDR3 DNA reads TGCAGTGCTAGAGATCCAGCGGCTAGCACAGATACGCAGTATTTT.

This clonotype was counted between two and nine times. The V gene is TRBV7-2, the J gene TRBJ2-5; 13 positions agree with TRBD2. The tail of the sequence fits TRBJ2-1 better, so the J call may be wrong. CDR1 is SGHTA, CDR2 FQGNSA, per germline. The CDR3 is 14 residues long. The chain's CDR3 is CASSYGTSGDKQFF. The CDR3 coding sequence is TGTGCCAGCAGCTACGGGACTAGCGGGGACAAGCAGTTCTTC.

The sample holds a few counts of this clonotype. This sequence joins TRBV6-1 and TRBJ2-7; TRBD1 or TRBD2 may be the D gene (5 bases each). Germline V gene data show CDR1 as MNHNS and CDR2 as SASEGT. Trimming pared 3 bases from V and 10 bases from J, leaving 13 bases between. This CDR3 contains 12 residues. CDR3: CASSEVEGIQYF. In DNA, the CDR3 is TGTGCCAGCAGTGAGGTTGAGGGGATCCAGTACTTC.

This clonotype was found a few times. The chain links TRBV28 to TRBJ1-4; D unclear. Germline V gives CDR1 MDHEN, CDR2 SYDVKM. The CDR3 contains 14 residues. Trimming stripped 3 bases from V and 6 bases from J, with 11 bases between. The CDR3 nucleotides are TGTGCCAGCAGTTTCAGCCCCTATCATGAAAAACTGTTTTTT. Encoded protein: CASSFSPYHEKLFF.

The J gene is TRBJ2-5, the V gene TRBV7-2; D is possibly TRBD2 (6 bases). From germline, CDR1 is SGHTA and CDR2 FQGNSA. This CDR3 region has 17 residues. V lost 0 bases and J 2 bases, leaving 16 bases between the germline ends. CDR3 coding DNA: TGTGCCAGCAGCTTAGCCTCTGCCGGGGGAGCGCAAGAGACCCAGTACTTC. It translates to CASSLASAGGAQETQYF.

Only a few counts were recorded for this clonotype. The rearrangement links TRBV2 to TRBJ2-5; D may be TRBD2 (5 bases). Trimming pared 7 bases from V and 4 bases from J, leaving 10 bases between. This CDR3 is built from 12 residues. Germline CDR1 SNHLY, CDR2 FYNNEI. In DNA, the CDR3 is TGTGCCAGCACCCAGGAGGTAGAGACCCAGTACTTC. Translation gives CASTQEVETQYF.

V and J are TRBV7-6 and TRBJ2-5; maybe TRBD2 (6 bases). There are 13 residues in the CDR3. Trimming cost V 5 bases and J 7 bases, with 14 bases left between them. Germline values: CDR1 SGHVS, CDR2 FNYEAQ. The CDR3: CASSIGTQGTQYF. For the CDR3, the DNA is TGTGCCAGCAGCATCGGGACTCAGGGGACCCAGTACTTC. The complete variable domain, with remaining parts taken from reference TRBV7-6 and TRBJ2-5, reads GAGVSQSPRYKVTKRGQDVALRCDPISGHVSLYWYRQALGQGPEFLTYFNYEAQQDKSGLPNDRFSAERPEGSISTLTIQRTEQRDSAMYRCASSIGTQGTQYFGPGTRLLVL.

Turning to this clonotype: One end of the junction is discordant with germline, which a read error may explain. The gene calls are TRBV10-3 and TRBJ2-7; D remains ambiguous. This CDR3 comprises 10 residues. Germline CDR1 and CDR2: ENHRY and SYGVKD. DNA of the CDR3: TGTGCCATCGGTGAATACGAGCAGTACTTC. Translating gives CAIGEYEQYF.

The chain carries TRBV6-2 or TRBV6-3 and TRBJ2-5; D call uncertain. Judging by the DNA end, TRBJ2-7 fits better; the J call may be wrong. This CDR3 spans 13 amino acids. The germline V gene encodes CDR1 MNHEY and CDR2 SVGEGT. The CDR3 spells CASSYSRPYEQYF. The CDR3 region has the DNA TGTGCCAGCAGTTACTCTCGACCCTACGAGCAGTACTTC.

J is TRBJ2-4 and V is TRBV4-1; TRBD2 aligns across 7 bases. CDR3 length: 17 amino acids. Germline values: CDR1 MGHRA, CDR2 YSYEKL. The ends lost 4 bases at V and 8 bases at J; junction bases unmatched: 17. The CDR3 protein is CASSPPGLPYRGDIQYF. The CDR3 DNA follows: TGCGCCAGCAGCCCCCCGGGACTACCCTATCGTGGGGACATTCAGTACTTC.

This clonotype was seen more than once but under ten times. The chain has TRBV12-3 or TRBV12-4 and TRBJ2-5; D unresolved. The CDR3 contains 14 residues. V lost 1 base and J 5 bases, leaving 11 bases between the germline ends. The CDR3 reads CASSLGPITETQYF. DNA of the CDR3: TGTGCCAGCAGTTTAGGACCCATAACGGAGACCCAGTACTTC.

The CDR3 sequence: CASSYASNRDSSYEQYF. CDR3 bases: TGTGCCAGCAGCTATGCCTCCAACCGGGACAGCTCCTACGAGCAGTACTTC. This sequence joins TRBV3-1 and TRBJ2-7, with 7 bases matching TRBD1. Germline assignment: CDR1 LGHDT and CDR2 YNNKEL (reference sequence). V dropped 5 bases and J dropped 0; count of bases not matched to a gene: 13. This CDR3 spans 17 amino acids.

This clonotype came up a few times. This may be a read error: a much more frequent sequence differs by one nucleotide. The V gene is TRBV7-3, the J gene TRBJ1-1; D is possibly TRBD1 (6 bases). The CDR3 sequence is 15 residues long. Looked up from germline, CDR1 is SGHTA and CDR2 is FQGTGA. DNA of the CDR3: TGTGTCAGCAGCTTAGGTGGGGGCGGGAACACTGAAGCTTTCTTT. Its translation is CVSSLGGGGNTEAFF.

This clonotype was observed a few times. This chain uses TRBV6-5 with TRBJ2-1, with D perhaps matching TRBD1 (5 bases). Germline lookup yields CDR1 MNHEY and CDR2 SVGAGI. The germline V and J ends were trimmed by 4 bases and 6 bases, with 13 bases remaining between them. The CDR3 totals 14 residues. The CDR3 here is CASSFPPRGNEQFF. Written as DNA, the CDR3 is TGTGCCAGCAGTTTCCCCCCTAGGGGCAATGAGCAGTTCTTC.